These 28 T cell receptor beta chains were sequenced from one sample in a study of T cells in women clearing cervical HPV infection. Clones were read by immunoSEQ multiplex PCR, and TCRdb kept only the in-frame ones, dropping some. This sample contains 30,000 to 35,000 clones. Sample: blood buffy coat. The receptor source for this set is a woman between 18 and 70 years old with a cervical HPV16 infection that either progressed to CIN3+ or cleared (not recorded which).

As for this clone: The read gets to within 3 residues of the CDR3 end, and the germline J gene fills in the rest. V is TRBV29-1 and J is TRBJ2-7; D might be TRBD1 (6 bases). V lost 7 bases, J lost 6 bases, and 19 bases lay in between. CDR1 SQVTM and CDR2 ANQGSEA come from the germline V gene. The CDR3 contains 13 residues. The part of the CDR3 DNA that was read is TGCAGCGGGTTGCAAGGCAGGGGCGGCGAG. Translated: CSGLQGRGGE. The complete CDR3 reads CSGLQGRGGEQYF.

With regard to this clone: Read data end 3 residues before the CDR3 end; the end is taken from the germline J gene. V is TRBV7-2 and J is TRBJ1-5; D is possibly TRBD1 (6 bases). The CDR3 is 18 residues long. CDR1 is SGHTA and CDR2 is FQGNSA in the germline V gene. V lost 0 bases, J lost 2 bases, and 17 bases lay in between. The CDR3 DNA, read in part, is TGTGCCAGCAGCTTAGCTCCGGGACACACTTGGGGCAATCAGCCC. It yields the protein CASSLAPGHTWGNQP. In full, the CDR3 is CASSLAPGHTWGNQPQHF.

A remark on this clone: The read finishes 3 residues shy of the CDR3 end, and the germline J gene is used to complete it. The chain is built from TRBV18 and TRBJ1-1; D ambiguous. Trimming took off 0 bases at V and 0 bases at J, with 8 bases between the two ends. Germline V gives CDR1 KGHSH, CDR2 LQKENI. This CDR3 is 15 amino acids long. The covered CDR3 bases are TGTGCCAGCTCACCACCAATAGTAATGAACACTGAA. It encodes CASSPPIVMNTE. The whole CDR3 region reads CASSPPIVMNTEAFF. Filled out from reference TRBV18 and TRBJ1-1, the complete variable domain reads NAGVMQNPRHLVRRRGQEARLRCSPMKGHSHVYWYRQLPEEGLKFMVYLQKENIIDESGMPKERFSAEFPKEGPSILRIQQVVRGDSAAYFCASSPPIVMNTEAFFGQGTRLTVV.

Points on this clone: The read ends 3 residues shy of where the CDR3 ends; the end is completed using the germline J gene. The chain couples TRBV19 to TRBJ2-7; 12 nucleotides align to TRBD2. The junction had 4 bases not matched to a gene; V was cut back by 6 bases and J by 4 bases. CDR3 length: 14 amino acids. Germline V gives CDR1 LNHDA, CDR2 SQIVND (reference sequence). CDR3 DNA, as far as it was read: TGTGCCAGTAGCCCGACTAGCGGGGGATACGAG. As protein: CASSPTSGGYE. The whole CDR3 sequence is CASSPTSGGYEQYF.

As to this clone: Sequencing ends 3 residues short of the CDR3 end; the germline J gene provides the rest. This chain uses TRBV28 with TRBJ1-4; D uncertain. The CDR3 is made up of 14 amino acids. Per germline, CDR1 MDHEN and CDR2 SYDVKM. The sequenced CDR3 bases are TGTGCCAGCAGTTTATGGGATAGCGCCAAACCA. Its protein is CASSLWDSAKP. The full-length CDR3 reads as CASSLWDSAKPLFF.

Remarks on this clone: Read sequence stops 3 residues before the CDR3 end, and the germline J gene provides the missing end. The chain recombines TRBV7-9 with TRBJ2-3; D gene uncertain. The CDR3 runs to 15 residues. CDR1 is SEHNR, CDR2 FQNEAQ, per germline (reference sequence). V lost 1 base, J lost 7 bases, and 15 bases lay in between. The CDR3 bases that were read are TGTGCCAGCAGCTTAGGGTCACAGCCCCGTAATACG. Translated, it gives CASSLGSQPRNT. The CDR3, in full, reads CASSLGSQPRNTQYF.

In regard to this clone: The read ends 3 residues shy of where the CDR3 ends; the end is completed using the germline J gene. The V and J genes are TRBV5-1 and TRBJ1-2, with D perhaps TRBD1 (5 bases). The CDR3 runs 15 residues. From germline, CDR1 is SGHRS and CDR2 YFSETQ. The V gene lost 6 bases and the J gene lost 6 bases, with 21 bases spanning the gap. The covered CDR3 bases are TGCGCCAGCATCGACCACGTGGGGGGTATGGATGGC. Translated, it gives CASIDHVGGMDG. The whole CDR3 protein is CASIDHVGGMDGYTF.

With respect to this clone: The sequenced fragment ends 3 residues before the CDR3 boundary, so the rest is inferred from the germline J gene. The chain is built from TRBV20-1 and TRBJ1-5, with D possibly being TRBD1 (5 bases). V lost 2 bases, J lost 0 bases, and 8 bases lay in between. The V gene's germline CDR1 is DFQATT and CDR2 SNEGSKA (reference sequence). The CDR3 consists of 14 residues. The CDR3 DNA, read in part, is TGCAGTGCTAGACAGGGAAGTAGCAATCAGCCC. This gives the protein CSARQGSSNQP. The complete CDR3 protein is CSARQGSSNQPQHF.

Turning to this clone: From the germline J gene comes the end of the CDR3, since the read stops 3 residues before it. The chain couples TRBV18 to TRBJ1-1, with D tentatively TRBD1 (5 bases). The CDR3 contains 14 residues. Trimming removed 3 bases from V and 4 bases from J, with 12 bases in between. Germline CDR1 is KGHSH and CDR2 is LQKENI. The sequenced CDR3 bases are TGTGCCAGCTCACCTTTCTCAGGGTCCACTGAA. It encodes CASSPFSGSTE. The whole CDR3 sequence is CASSPFSGSTEAFF.

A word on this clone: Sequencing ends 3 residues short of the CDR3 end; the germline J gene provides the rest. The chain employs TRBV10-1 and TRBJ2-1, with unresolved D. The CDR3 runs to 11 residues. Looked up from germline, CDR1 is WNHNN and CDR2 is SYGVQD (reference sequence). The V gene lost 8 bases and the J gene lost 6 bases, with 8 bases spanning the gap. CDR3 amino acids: CASSKGNEQFF. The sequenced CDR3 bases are TGCGCCAGCTCCAAGGGCAATGAG.

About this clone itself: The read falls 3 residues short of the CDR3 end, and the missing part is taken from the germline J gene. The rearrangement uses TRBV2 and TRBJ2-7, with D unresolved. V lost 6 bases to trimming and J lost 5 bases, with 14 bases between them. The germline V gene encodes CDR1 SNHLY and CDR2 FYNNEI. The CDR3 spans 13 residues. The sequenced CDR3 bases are TGTGCCAGCAGCGCCCGCGGTTTTAACGAG. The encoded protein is CASSARGFNE. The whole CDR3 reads CASSARGFNEQYF.

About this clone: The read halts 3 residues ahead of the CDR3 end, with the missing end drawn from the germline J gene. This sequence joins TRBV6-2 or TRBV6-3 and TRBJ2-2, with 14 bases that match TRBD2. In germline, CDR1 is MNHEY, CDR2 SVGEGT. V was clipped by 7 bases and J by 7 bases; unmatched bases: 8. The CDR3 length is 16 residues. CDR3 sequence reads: CASIQSGLAGVGELFF. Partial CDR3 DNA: TGTGCCAGCATCCAATCGGGACTAGCGGGAGTCGGGGAG.

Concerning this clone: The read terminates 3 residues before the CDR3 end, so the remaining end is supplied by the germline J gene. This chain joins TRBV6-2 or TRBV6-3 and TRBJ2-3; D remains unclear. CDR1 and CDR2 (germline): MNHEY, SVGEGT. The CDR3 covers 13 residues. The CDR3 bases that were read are TGTGCCAGGGTTCGAGGCAGGAAAGAGACG. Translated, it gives CARVRGRKET. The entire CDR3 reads CARVRGRKETQYF.

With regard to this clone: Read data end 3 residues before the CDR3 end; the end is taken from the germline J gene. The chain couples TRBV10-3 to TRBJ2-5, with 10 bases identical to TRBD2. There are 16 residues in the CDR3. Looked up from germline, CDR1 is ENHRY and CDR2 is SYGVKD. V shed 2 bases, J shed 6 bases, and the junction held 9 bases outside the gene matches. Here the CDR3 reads CAISEGSGGALKTQYF. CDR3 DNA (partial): TGTGCCATCAGTGAGGGCAGCGGGGGGGCCTTAAAGACC.

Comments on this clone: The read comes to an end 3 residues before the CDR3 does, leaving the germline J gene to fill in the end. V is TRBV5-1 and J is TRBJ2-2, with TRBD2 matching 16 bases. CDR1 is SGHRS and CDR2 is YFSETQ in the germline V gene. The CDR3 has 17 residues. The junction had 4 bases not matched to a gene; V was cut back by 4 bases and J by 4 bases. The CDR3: CASSGTSGRAGTGELFF. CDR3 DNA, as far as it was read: TGCGCCAGCAGCGGGACTAGCGGGAGGGCCGGCACCGGGGAG.

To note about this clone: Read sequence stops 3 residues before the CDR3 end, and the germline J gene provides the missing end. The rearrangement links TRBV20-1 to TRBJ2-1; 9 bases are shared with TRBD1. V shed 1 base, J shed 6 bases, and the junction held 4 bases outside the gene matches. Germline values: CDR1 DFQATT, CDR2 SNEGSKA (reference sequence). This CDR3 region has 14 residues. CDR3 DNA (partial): TGCAGTGCTAGAGGCCTGACAGGGGGCAATGAG. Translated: CSARGLTGGNE. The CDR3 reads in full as CSARGLTGGNEQFF.

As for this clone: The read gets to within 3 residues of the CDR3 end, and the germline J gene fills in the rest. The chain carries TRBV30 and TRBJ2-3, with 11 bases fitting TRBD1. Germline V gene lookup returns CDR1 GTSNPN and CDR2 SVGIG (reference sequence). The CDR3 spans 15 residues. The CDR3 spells CAWRTGQGVGQPQYF. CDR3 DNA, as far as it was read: TGTGCCTGGAGGACGGGACAGGGGGTTGGGCAGCCG.

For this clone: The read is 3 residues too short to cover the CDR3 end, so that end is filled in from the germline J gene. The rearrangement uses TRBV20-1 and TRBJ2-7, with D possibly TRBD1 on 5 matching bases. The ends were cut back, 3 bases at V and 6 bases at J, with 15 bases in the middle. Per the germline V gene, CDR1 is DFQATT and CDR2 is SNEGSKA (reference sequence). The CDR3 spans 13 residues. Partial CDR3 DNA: TGCAGTGCTAGGGCCCTATACAGGTCCGAG. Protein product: CSARALYRSE. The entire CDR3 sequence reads CSARALYRSEQYF.

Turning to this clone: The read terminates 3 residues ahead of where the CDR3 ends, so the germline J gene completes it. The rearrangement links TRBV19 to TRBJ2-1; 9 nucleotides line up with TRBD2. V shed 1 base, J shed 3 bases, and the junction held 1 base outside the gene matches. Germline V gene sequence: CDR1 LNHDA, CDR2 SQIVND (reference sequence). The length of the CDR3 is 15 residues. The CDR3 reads CASSIGSGSYNEQFF. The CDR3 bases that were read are TGTGCCAGTAGTATAGGTAGCGGGAGCTACAATGAG. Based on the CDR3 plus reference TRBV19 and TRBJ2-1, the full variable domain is DGGITQSPKYLFRKEGQNVTLSCEQNLNHDAMYWYRQDPGQGLRLIYYSQIVNDFQKGDIAEGYSVSREKKESFPLTVTSAQKNPTAFYLCASSIGSGSYNEQFFGPGTRLTVL.

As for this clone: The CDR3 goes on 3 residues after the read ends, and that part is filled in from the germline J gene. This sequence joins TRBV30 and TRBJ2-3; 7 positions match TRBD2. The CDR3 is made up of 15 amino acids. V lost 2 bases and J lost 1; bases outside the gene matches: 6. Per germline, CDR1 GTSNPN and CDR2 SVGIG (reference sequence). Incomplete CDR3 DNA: TGTGCCTGGAGTCCTTCTAGCGGACGCACAGATACG. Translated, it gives CAWSPSSGRTDT. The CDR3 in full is CAWSPSSGRTDTQYF.

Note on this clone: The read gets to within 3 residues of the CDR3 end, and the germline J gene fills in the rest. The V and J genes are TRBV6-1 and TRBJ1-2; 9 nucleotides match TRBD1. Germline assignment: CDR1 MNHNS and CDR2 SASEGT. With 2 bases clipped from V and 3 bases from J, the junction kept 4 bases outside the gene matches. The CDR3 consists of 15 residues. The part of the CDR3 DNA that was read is TGTGCCAGCAGTGAAAGCTGGACAGGGGACTATGGC. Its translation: CASSESWTGDYG. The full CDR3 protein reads CASSESWTGDYGYTF.

The CDR3 reads CASSLRARTGIYNSPLFF. Incomplete CDR3 DNA: TGTGCCAGCAGCTTAAGGGCCAGGACAGGGATTTATAATTCACCA. The chain combines TRBV7-3 with TRBJ1-4; 8 nucleotides match TRBD1. The read terminates 3 residues ahead of where the CDR3 ends, so the germline J gene completes it. Looked up from germline, CDR1 is SGHTA and CDR2 is FQGTGA. This CDR3 spans 18 amino acids.

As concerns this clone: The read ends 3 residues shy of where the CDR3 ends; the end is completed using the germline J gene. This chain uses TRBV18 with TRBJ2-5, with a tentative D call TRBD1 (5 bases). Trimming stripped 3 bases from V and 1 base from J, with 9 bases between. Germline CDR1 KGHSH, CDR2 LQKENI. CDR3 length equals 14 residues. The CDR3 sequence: CASSPTAPQETQYF. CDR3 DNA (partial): TGTGCCAGCTCACCGACAGCCCCCCAAGAGACC.

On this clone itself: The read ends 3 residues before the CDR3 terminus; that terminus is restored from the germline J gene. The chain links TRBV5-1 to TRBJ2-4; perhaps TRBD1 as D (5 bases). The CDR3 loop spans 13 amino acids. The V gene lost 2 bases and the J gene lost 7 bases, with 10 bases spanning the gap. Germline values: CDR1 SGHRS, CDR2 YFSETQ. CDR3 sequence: CASSLGDLNIQYF. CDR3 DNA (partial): TGCGCCAGCAGCTTAGGGGATTTGAACATT.

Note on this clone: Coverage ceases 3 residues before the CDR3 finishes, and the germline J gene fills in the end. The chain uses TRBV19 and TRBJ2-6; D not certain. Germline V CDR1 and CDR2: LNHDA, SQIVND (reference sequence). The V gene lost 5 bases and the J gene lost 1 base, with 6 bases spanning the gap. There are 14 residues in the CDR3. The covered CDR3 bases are TGTGCCAGTAGTCAGAGGTCTGGGGCCAACGTC. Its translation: CASSQRSGANV. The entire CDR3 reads CASSQRSGANVLTF.

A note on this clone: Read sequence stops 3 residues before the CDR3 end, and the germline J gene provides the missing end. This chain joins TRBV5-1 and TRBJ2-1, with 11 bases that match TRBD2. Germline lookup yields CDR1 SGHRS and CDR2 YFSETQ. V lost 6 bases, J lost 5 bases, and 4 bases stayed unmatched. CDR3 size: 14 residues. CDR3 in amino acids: CASKGLAEHNEQFF. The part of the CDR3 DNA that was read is TGCGCCAGCAAGGGACTAGCGGAACACAATGAG.

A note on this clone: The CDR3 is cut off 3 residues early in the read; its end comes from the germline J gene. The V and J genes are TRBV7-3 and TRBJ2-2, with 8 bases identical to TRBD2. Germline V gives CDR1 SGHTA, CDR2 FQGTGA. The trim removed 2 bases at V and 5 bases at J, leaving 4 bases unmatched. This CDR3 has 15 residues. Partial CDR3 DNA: TGTGCCAGCAGCTTAGCGGGAGGCTCTACCGGGGAG. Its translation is CASSLAGGSTGE. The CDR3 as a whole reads CASSLAGGSTGELFF.

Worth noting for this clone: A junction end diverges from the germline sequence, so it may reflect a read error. The CDR3 spells CASSLDRRNTQYF. The CDR3 DNA, read in part, is TGCGCCAGCAGCCTCGACAGGCGAAATACG. This sequence joins TRBV4-2 and TRBJ2-3, with D possibly TRBD1 on 6 matching bases. The read is 3 residues too short to cover the CDR3 end, so that end is filled in from the germline J gene. The CDR3 totals 13 residues. Germline V lookup: CDR1 LGHNA, CDR2 YNFKEQ.